Below, 3 T cell receptor beta chains from the same sample are listed, as sequenced in a study of cytomegalovirus exposure and HLA in healthy donors. The study ran its PCR with 60 Vbeta and 13 Jbeta primers. Profiling relied on immunoSEQ multiplex PCR, and the TCRdb table lists in-frame clones only, not all of them. Of fewer than 200,000 clones in the sample, around 68% were seen once. Sequencing was done on a sample of PBMCs. These receptors all stem from a man in his fifties or sixties in good health and CMV-seronegative.

The chain uses TRBV6-6 and TRBJ2-7; 7 bases align to TRBD1. Trimming at V came to 5 bases and at J to 0 bases, leaving 7 bases not matched to a gene. The CDR3 is made up of 15 amino acids. Germline V gene data show CDR1 as MNHNY and CDR2 as SVGAGI (reference sequence). The DNA of the CDR3 is TGTGCCAGCAGTGTACAGGGGACAGCCTCCTACGAGCAGTACTTC. The encoded protein is CASSVQGTASYEQYF.

The V call is TRBV4-3, the J call TRBJ1-2, with D unclear. The germline CDR1 and CDR2 sequences are LGHNA and YSLEER. V was shortened by 2 bases and J by 7 bases, with 14 bases between the two germline ends. This CDR3 is built from 14 residues. The CDR3 region has the DNA TGCGCCAGCAGCCAAATGGGCGCCTCCGGTGGCTACACCTTC. Translated: CASSQMGASGGYTF.

The CDR3 reads CASRDGENTEAFF. The CDR3 coding sequence is TGTGCCAGCAGGGACGGGGAGAACACTGAAGCTTTCTTT. V is TRBV2 and J is TRBJ1-1; D unresolved. V was clipped by 6 bases and J by 1 base, with 9 bases between them. There are 13 residues in the CDR3. The germline V gene has CDR1 SNHLY and CDR2 FYNNEI.